This entry describes one T cell receptor (beta chain). TCRdb re-derived calls from the RACE reads in MiXCR, one entry per CDR3 protein. The table has 70,000 to 80,000 distinct CDR3 sequences, around 30% seen once. This sample is part of a study of human T cells and chemical hapten exposure. Study background: The sensitizing agent was 2% DPC, placed on about 2 cm by about 2 cm of upper inner arm skin.

Time point in this sample: patch test 1, 2 weeks after DPC sensitization. Treatment reported: therapeutic diphenylcyclopropenone sensitization with weekly scalp DPC. This CDR3 has 13 amino acids. V lost 3 bases to trimming and J lost 2 bases; unmatched junction nucleotides: 1. The germline V gene has CDR1 SGHRS and CDR2 YFSETQ. Sequenced here: whole blood, sampled in connection with sensitization to the hapten diphenylcyclopropenone (DPC). This TCR was recovered from a middle-aged man with alopecia areata. Some clones in this sample may be carry-over from other donors' samples. The rearrangement uses TRBV5-1 and TRBJ2-5; 7 nucleotides agree with TRBD1. CDR3 nucleotides: TGCGCCAGCAGCTCGGGACAGCAAGAGACCCAGTACTTC. Its translation is CASSSGQQETQYF.